This T cell receptor (beta chain) was recovered during a study of blood T cell repertoires in COVID-19. Turning to the study itself: Samples taken during acute and convalescent COVID-19 were collected in the United States, Italy and Spain. From T cells, B-cell-depleted T cells, or PBMCs came the material, which was cDNA or gDNA.

Original processing notes: Quantification of nucleated cells was approximated via reference gene primer amplification. Assay: immunoSEQ multiplex PCR; the TCRdb copy retains only in-frame clones and omits some. The V and J calls and clone size are taken from that table; D and trimming were inferred from the DNA. This table has a few hundred thousand clones, more than 80% appearing once. The germline V gene has CDR1 ENHRY and CDR2 SYGVKD. CDR3 length: 15 residues. The junction had 4 bases not matched to a gene; V was cut back by 4 bases and J by 5 bases. V usage is TRBV10-3 and J usage is TRBJ2-2; TRBD2 agrees at 10 bases. Sequencing was carried out using peripheral blood. The sequence was collected from a man aged 35 to 55 with acute or convalescent COVID-19. The CDR3 region has the DNA TGTGCCATCAGTGCTAGCGGGAGAGGTACCGGGGAGCTGTTTTTT. It encodes CAISASGRGTGELFF.